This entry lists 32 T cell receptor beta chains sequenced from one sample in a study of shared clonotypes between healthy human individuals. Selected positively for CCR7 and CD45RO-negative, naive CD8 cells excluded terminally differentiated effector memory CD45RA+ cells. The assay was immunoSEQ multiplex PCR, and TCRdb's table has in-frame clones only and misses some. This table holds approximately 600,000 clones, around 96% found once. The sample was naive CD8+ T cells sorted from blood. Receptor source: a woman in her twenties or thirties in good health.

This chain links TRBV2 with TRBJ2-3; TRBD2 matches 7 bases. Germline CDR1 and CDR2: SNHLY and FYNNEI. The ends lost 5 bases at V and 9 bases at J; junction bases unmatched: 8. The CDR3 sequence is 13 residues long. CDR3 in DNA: TGTGCCAGCAGTTATGGCGCGGGAGACACGCAGTATTTT. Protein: CASSYGAGDTQYF.

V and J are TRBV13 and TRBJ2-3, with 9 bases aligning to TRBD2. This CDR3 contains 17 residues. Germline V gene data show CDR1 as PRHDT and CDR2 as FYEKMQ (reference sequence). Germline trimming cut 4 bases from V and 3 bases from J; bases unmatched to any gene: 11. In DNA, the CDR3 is TGTGCCAGCAGCTCCCGGGAAATGCTAGCGGGAACAGATACGCAGTATTTT. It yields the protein CASSSREMLAGTDTQYF.

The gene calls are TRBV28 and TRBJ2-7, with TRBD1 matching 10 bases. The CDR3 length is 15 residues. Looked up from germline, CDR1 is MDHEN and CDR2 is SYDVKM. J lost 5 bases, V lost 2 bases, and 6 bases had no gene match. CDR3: CASSLGRDRGNEQYF. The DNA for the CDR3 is TGTGCCAGCAGTTTAGGACGGGACAGGGGCAACGAGCAGTACTTC.

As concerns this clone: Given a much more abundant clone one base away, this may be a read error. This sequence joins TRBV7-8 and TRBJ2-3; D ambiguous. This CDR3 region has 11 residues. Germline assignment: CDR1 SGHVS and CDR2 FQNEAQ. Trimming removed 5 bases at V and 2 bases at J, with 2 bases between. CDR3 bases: TGTGCCAGCAGCATCACAGATACGCAGTATTTT. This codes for CASSITDTQYF.

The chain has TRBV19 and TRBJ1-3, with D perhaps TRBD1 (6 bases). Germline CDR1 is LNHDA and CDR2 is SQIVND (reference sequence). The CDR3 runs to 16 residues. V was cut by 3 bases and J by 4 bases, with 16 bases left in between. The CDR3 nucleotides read TGTGCCAGTAGTATCCCGGGACATCAGGGCGGAAACACCATATATTTT. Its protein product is CASSIPGHQGGNTIYF.

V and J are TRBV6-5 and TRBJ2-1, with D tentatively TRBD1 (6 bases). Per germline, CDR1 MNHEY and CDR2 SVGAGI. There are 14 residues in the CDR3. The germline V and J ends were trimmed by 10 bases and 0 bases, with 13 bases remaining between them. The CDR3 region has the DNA TGTGCCACCGGGACATCGAGCTCCTACAATGAGCAGTTCTTC. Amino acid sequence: CATGTSSSYNEQFF.

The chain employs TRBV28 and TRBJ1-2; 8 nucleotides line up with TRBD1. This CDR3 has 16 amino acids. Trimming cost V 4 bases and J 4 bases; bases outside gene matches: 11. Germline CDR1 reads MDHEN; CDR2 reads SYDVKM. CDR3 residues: CASSSNQGAKLYGYTF. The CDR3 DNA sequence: TGTGCCAGCAGTTCTAACCAGGGGGCAAAACTCTATGGCTACACCTTC.

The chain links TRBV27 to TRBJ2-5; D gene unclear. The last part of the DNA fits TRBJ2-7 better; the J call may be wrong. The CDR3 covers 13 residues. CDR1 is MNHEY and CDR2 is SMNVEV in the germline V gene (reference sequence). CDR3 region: CASSLSNGGEQYF. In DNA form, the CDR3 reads TGTGCCAGCAGTTTATCGAACGGTGGCGAGCAGTACTTC.

CDR3 protein: CASRGLSYEQYF. CDR3 DNA sequence: TGTGCCAGCCGTGGACTTTCCTACGAGCAGTACTTC. This chain uses TRBV2 with TRBJ2-7, with a possible D match to TRBD2 (5 bases). In germline, CDR1 is SNHLY, CDR2 FYNNEI. Trimming took 8 bases from V and 1 from J, leaving 9 bases between them. The CDR3 has 12 residues.

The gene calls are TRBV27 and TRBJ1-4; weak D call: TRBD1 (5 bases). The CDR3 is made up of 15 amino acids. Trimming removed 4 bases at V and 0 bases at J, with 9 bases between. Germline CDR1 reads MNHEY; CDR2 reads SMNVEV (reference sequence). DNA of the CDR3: TGTGCCAGCAGTTCAGTGGGGGCAACTAATGAAAAACTGTTTTTT. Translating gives CASSSVGATNEKLFF.

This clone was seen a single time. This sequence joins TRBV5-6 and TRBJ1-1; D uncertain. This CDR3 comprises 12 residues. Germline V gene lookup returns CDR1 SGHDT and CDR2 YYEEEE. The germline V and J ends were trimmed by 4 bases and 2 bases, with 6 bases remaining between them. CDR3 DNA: TGTGCCAGCAGCGGCCTAAACACTGAAGCTTTCTTT. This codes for CASSGLNTEAFF.

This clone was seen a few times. The CDR3 DNA reads as TGCAGCGCTATCCCCCAGGGACAGGGCTACGAGCAGTACTTC. Protein: CSAIPQGQGYEQYF. V usage is TRBV29-1 and J usage is TRBJ2-7; 9 bases agree with TRBD1. After removal of 7 bases from V and 3 bases from J, the junction contained 10 bases not matched to a gene. CDR3 length: 14 amino acids. The germline V gene encodes CDR1 SQVTM and CDR2 ANQGSEA.

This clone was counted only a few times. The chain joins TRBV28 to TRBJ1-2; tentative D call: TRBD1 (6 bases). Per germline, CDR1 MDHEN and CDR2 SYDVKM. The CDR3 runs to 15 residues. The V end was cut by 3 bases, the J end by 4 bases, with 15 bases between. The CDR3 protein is CASSFWKGVSYGYTF. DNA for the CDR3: TGTGCCAGCAGTTTTTGGAAGGGGGTGAGCTATGGCTACACCTTC.

CDR3 residues: CASSRLVRGLGTDTQYF. DNA for the CDR3: TGTGCCAGCAGCCGACTCGTAAGGGGACTGGGCACAGATACGCAGTATTTT. The chain is built from TRBV14 and TRBJ2-3; perhaps TRBD2 as D (6 bases). Germline CDR1 reads SGHDN; CDR2 reads FVKESK. The V end lost 4 bases, the J end lost 1 base, and 18 bases lay between the germline ends. CDR3 length: 17 residues.

CDR3 in amino acids: CASNPGTLNTEAFF. CDR3 nucleotide sequence: TGTGCCAGCAACCCCGGGACACTGAACACTGAAGCTTTCTTT. V gene TRBV6-5 combines with J gene TRBJ1-1; D might be TRBD1 (6 bases). CDR1 MNHEY and CDR2 SVGAGI come from the germline V gene. The CDR3 is made up of 14 amino acids. Trimming pared 7 bases from V and 0 bases from J, leaving 12 bases between.

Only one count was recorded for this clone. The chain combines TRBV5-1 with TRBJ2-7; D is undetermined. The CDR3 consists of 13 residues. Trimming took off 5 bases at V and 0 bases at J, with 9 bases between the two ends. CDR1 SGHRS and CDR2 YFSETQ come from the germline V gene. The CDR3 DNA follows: TGCGCCAGCAGGCCGGAGAGCTCCTACGAGCAGTACTTC. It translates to CASRPESSYEQYF.

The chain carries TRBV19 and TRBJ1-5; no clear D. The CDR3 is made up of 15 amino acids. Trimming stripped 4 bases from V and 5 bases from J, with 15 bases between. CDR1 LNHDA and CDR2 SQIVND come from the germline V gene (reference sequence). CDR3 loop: CASSTAREKDQPQHF. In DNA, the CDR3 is TGTGCCAGTAGTACCGCAAGAGAGAAGGATCAGCCCCAGCATTTT. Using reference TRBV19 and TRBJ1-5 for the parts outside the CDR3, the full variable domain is DGGITQSPKYLFRKEGQNVTLSCEQNLNHDAMYWYRQDPGQGLRLIYYSQIVNDFQKGDIAEGYSVSREKKESFPLTVTSAQKNPTAFYLCASSTAREKDQPQHFGDGTRLSIL.

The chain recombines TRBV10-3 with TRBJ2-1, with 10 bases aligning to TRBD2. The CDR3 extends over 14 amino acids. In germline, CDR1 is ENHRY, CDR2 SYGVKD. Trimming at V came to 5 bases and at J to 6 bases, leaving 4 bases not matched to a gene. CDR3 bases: TGTGCCATCAGTCCTAGCGGGAGTCTCAATGAGCAGTTCTTC. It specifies CAISPSGSLNEQFF.

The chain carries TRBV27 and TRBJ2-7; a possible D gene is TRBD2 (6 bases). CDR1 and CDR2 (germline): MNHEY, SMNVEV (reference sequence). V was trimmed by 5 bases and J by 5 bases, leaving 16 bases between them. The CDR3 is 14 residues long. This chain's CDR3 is CASSPHTSLHEQYF. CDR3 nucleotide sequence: TGTGCCAGCAGTCCACACACTAGCTTACACGAGCAGTACTTC.

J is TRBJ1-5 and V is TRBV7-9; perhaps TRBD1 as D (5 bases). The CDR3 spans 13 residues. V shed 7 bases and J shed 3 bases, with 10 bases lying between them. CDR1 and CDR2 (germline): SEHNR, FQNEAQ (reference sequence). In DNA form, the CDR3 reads TGTGCCAGCAATGGGGGAAACAATCAGCCCCAGCATTTT. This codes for CASNGGNNQPQHF.

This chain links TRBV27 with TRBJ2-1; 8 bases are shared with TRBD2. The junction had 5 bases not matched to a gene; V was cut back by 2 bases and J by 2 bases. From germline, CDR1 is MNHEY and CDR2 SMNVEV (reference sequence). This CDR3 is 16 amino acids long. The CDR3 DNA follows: TGTGCCAGCAGTTTACTCCCCGGGAGGGCCTACAATGAGCAGTTCTTC. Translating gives CASSLLPGRAYNEQFF.

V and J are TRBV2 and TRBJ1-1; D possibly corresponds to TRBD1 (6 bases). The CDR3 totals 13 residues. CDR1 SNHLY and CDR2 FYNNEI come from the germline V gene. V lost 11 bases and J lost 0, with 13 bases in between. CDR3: CAGGDRMNTEAFF. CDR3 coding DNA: TGTGCCGGTGGAGACAGGATGAACACTGAAGCTTTCTTT.

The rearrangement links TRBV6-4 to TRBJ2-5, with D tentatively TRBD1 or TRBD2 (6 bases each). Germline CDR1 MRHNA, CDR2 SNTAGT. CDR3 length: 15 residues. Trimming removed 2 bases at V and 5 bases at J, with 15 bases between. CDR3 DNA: TGTGCCAGCAGTGACCTTCCGGGGGCTTATGAGACCCAGTACTTC. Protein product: CASSDLPGAYETQYF.

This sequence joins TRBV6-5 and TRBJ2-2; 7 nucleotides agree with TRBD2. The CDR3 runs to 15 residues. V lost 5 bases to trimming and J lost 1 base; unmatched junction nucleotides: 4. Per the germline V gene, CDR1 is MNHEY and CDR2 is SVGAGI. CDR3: CASSPSGENTGELFF. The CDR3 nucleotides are TGTGCCAGCAGTCCTAGCGGAGAGAACACCGGGGAGCTGTTTTTT.

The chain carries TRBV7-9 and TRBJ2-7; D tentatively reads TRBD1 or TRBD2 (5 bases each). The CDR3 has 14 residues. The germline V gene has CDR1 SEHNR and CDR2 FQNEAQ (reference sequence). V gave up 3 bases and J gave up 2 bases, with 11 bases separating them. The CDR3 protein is CASSFSEGTYEQYF. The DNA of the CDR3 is TGTGCCAGCAGCTTTAGCGAGGGGACCTACGAGCAGTACTTC.

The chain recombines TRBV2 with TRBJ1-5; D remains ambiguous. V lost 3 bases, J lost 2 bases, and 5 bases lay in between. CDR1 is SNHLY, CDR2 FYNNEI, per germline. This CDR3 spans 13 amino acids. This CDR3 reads CASSDWGNQPQHF. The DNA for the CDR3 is TGTGCCAGCAGTGACTGGGGCAATCAGCCCCAGCATTTT.

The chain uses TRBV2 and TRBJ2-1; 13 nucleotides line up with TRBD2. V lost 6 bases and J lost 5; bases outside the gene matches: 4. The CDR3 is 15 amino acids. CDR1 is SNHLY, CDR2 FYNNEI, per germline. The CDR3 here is CASRGTSGTHNEQFF. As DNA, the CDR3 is TGTGCCAGCAGGGGGACTAGCGGGACCCACAATGAGCAGTTCTTC.

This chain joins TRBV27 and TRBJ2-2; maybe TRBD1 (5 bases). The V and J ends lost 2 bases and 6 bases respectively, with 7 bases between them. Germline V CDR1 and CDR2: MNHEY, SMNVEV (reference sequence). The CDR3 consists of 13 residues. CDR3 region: CASSLLGAGELFF. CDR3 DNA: TGTGCCAGCAGTTTACTAGGGGCCGGGGAGCTGTTTTTT.

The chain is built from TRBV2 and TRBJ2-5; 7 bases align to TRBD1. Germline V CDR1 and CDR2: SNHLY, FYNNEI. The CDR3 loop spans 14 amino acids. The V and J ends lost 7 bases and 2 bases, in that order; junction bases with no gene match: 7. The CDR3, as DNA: TGTGCCAGCACCGTGCAGGGGGTGCAAGAGACCCAGTACTTC. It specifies CASTVQGVQETQYF. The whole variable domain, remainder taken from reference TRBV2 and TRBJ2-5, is EPEVTQTPSHQVTQMGQEVILRCVPISNHLYFYWYRQILGQKVEFLVSFYNNEISEKSEIFDDQFSVERPDGSNFTLKIRSTKLEDSAMYFCASTVQGVQETQYFGPGTRLLVL.

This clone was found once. CDR3: CASSPGDVYEQYF. CDR3 coding DNA: TGTGCCAGCAGCCCGGGGGACGTCTACGAGCAGTACTTC. V is TRBV7-9 and J is TRBJ2-5, with D possibly TRBD2 on 6 matching bases. The DNA end is more similar to TRBJ2-7, so the J call may be wrong. The CDR3 is 13 residues long. From germline, CDR1 is SEHNR and CDR2 FQNEAQ (reference sequence).

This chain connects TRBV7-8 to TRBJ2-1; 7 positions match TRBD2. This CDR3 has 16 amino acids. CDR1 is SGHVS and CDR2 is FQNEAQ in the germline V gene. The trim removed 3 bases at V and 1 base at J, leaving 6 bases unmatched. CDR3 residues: CASSFSTSASYNEQFF. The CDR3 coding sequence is TGTGCCAGCAGCTTTTCTACTAGCGCGTCCTACAATGAGCAGTTCTTC.

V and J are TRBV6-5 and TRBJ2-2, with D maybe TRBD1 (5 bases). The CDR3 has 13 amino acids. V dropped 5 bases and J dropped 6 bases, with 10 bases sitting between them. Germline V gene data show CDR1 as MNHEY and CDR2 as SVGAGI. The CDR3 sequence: CASSLRQSGELFF. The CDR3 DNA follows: TGTGCCAGCAGTCTCCGACAGTCCGGGGAGCTGTTTTTT.